This T cell receptor beta chain was captured in a study of T cell changes during pregnancy in multiple sclerosis. Deletions cut 4 bases from V and 0 bases from J, with 13 bases between. CDR3 size: 16 residues. Germline CDR1 SGDLS, CDR2 YYNGEE. TCRdb's copy holds only in-frame clones and misses some; the assay was immunoSEQ multiplex PCR. This sample has more than 45,000 clones; roughly 93% occur once, and the top ten carry approximately 3.8%. The sequence came from a female donor with multiple sclerosis, enrolled in a pregnancy study. The rearrangement joins TRBV9 to TRBJ2-2; tentatively, D is TRBD2 (7 bases). Sequenced material: CD8+ T cells from peripheral blood mononuclear cells, taken in the second trimester of pregnancy. CDR3 in DNA: TGTGCCAGCAGCCCCGAGGGGGGGACGAACACCGGGGAGCTGTTTTTT. This gives the protein CASSPEGGTNTGELFF.